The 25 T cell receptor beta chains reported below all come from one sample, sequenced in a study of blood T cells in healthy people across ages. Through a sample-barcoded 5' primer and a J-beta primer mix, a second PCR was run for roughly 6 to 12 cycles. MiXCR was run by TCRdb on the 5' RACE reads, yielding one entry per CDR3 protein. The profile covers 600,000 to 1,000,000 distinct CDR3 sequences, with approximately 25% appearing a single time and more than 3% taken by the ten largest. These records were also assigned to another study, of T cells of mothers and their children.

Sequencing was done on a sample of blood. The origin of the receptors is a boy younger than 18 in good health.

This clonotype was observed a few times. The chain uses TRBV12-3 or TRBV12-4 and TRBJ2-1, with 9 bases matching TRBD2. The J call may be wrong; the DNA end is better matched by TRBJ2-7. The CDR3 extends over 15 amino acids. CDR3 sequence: CASSSRSGGTYEQYF. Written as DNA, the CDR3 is TGTGCCAGCAGTTCCCGAAGCGGGGGGACCTACGAGCAGTACTTC.

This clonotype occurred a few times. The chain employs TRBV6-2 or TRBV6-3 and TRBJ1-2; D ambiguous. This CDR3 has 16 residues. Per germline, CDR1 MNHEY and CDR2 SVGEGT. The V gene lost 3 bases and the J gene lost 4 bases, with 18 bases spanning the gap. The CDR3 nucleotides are TGTGCCAGCAGTTATATCCCATCTCAAGCTGTCTATGGCTACACCTTC. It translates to CASSYIPSQAVYGYTF.

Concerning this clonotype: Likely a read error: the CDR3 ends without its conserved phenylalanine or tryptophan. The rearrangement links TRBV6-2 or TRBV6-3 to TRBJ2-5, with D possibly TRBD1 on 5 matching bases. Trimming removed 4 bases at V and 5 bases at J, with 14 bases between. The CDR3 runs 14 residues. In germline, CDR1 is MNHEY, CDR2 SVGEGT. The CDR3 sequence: CASSWTTTAETQYL. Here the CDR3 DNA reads TGTGCCAGCAGTTGGACAACGACAGCCGAGACCCAGTACCTC.

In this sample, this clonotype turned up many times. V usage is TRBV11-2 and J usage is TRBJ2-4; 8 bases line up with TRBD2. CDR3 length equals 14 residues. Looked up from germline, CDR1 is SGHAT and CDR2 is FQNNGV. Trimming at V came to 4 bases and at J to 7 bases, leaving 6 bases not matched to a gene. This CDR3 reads CASSSGLDLNIQYF. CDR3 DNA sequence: TGTGCCAGCAGCTCGGGACTAGACCTCAACATTCAGTACTTC.

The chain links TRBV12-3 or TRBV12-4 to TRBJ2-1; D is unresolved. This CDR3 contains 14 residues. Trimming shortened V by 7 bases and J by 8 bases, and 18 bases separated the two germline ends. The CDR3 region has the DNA TGTGCCAGCACCTATGGTATAGCTTACGATGAGCAGTTCTTC. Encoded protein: CASTYGIAYDEQFF.

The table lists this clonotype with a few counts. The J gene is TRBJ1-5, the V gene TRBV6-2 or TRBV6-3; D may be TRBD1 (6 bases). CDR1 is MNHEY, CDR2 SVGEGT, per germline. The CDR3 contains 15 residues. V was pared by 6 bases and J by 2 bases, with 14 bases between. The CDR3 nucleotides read TGTGCCAGCAGAAAGAAGGGGGGCCGCAATCAGCCCCAGCATTTT. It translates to CASRKKGGRNQPQHF.

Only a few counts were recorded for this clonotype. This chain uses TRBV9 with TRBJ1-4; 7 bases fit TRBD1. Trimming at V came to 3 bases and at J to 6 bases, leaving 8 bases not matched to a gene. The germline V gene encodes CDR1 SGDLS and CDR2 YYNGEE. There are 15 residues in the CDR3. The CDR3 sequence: CASSATGRLYEKLFF. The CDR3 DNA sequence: TGTGCCAGCAGCGCGACAGGGAGGCTGTATGAAAAACTGTTTTTT.

Here the CDR3 DNA reads TGTGCCAGCAGTTTCCAGGGAAGCGGTAGCAATCAGCCCCAGCATTTT. Protein product: CASSFQGSGSNQPQHF. The chain links TRBV12-3 or TRBV12-4 to TRBJ1-5, with a possible D match to TRBD1 (5 bases). The CDR3 has 16 residues. With 3 bases removed from V and 0 bases from J, the gap between germline ends came to 12 bases.

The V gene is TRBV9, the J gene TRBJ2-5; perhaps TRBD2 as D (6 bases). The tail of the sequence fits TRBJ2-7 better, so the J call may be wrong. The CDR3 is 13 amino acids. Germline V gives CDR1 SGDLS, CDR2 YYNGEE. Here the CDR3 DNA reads TGTGCCAGCAGCGCCACCCTCGGGGGCGAGCAGTACTTC. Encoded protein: CASSATLGGEQYF.

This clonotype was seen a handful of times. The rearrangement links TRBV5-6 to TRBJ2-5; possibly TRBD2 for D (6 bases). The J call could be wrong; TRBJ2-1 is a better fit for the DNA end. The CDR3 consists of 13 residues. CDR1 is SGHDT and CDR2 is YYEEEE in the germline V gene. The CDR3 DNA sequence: TGTGCCAGCAGCTCCGGGACTGCGCTTGAGCAGTTCTTC. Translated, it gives CASSSGTALEQFF.

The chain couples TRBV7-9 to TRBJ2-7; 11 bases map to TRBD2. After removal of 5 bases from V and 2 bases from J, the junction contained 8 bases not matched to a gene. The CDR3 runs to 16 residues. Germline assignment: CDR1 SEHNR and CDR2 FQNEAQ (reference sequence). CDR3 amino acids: CASSDPGLAVPYEQYF. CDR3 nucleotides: TGTGCCAGCAGCGACCCGGGACTAGCGGTCCCCTACGAGCAGTACTTC.

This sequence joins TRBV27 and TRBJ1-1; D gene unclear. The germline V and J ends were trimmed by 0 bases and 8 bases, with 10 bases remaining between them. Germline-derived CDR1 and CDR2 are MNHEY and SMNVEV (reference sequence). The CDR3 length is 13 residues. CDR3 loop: CASSLSGGPEAFF. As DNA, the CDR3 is TGTGCCAGCAGTTTATCTGGTGGGCCCGAAGCTTTCTTT.

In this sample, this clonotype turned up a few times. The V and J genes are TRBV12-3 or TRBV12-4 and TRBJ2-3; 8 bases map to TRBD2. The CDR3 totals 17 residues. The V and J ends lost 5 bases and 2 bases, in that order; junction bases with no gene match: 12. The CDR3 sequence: CASSPRTGTRNTDTQYF. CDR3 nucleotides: TGTGCCAGCAGTCCGCGTACCGGGACTAGAAACACAGATACGCAGTATTTT.

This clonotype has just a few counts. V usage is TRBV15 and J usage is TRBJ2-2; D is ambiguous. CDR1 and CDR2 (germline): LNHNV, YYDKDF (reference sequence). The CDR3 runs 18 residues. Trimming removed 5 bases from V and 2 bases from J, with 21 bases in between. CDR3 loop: CATSSPTAEPTNTGELFF. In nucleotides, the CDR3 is TGTGCCACCAGCTCACCCACGGCGGAGCCCACTAACACCGGGGAGCTGTTTTTT.

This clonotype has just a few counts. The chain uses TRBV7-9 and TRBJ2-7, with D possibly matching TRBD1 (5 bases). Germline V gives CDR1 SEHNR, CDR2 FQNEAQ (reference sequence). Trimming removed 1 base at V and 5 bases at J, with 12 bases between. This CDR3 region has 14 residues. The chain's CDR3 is CASSLVRAVDEQYF. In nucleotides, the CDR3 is TGTGCCAGCAGCTTAGTCAGGGCTGTAGACGAGCAGTACTTC. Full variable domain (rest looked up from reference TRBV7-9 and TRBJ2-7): DTGVSQNPRHKITKRGQNVTFRCDPISEHNRLYWYRQTLGQGPEFLTYFQNEAQLEKSRLLSDRFSAERPKGSFSTLEIQRTEQGDSAMYLCASSLVRAVDEQYFGPGTRLTVT.

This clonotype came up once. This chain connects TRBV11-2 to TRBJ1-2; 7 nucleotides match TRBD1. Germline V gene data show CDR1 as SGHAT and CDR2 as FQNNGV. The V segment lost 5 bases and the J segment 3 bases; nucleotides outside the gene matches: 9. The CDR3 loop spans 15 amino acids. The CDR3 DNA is TGTGCCAGCAGCCTCGTCGGGACAGAGGACTATGGCTACACCTTC. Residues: CASSLVGTEDYGYTF.

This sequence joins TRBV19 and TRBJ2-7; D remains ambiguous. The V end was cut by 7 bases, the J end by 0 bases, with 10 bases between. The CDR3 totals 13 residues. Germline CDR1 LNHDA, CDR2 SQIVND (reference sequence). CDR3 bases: TGTGCCAGTAAACCGAGCCTCTCCTACGAGCAGTACTTC. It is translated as CASKPSLSYEQYF.

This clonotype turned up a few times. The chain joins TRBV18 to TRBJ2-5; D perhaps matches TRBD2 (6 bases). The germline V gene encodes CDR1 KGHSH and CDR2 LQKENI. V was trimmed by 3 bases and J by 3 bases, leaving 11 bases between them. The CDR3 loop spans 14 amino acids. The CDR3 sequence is CASSPFPGEETQYF. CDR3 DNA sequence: TGTGCCAGCTCACCGTTCCCGGGGGAAGAGACCCAGTACTTC. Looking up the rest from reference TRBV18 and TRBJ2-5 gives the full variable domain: NAGVMQNPRHLVRRRGQEARLRCSPMKGHSHVYWYRQLPEEGLKFMVYLQKENIIDESGMPKERFSAEFPKEGPSILRIQQVVRGDSAAYFCASSPFPGEETQYFGPGTRLLVL.

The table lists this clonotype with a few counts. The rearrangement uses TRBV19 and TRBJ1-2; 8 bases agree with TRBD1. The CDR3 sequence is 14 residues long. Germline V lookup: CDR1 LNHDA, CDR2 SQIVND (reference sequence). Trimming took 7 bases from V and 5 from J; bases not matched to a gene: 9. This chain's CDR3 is CASINRDRRYGYTF. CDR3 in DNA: TGTGCCAGTATCAACCGGGACAGGAGATATGGCTACACCTTC.

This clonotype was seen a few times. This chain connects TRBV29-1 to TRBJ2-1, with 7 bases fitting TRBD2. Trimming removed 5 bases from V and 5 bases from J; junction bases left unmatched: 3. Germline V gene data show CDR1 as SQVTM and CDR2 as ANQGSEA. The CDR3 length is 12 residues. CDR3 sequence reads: CSVSSGHNEQFF. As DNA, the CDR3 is TGCAGCGTTTCTAGCGGCCACAATGAGCAGTTCTTC.

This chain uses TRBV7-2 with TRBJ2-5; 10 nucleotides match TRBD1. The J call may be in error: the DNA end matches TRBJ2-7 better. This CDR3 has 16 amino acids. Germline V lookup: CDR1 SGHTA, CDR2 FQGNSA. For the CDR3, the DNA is TGTGCCAGCAGCTTCGACTTGGACAGGGGGGTCCACGAGCAGTACTTC. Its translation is CASSFDLDRGVHEQYF.

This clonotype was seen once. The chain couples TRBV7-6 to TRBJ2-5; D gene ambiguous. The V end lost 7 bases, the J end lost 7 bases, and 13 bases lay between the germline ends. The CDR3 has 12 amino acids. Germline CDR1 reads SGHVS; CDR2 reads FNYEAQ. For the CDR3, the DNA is TGTGCCAGCACCGAGCCATTGGGGACCCAGTACTTC. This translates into CASTEPLGTQYF.

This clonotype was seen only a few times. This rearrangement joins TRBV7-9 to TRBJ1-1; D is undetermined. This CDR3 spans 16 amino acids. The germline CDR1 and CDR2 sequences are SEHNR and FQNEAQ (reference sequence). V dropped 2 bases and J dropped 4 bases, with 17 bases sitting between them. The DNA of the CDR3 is TGTGCCAGCAGCTTAATTGCGGCAGAATTCAGCACTGAAGCTTTCTTT. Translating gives CASSLIAAEFSTEAFF. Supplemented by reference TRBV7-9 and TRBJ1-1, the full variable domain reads DTGVSQNPRHKITKRGQNVTFRCDPISEHNRLYWYRQTLGQGPEFLTYFQNEAQLEKSRLLSDRFSAERPKGSFSTLEIQRTEQGDSAMYLCASSLIAAEFSTEAFFGQGTRLTVV.

Here the CDR3 DNA reads TGTGCCAGCGGGGTGGCTGAAGCTTTCTTT. It yields the protein CASGVAEAFF. The rearrangement joins TRBV2 to TRBJ1-1, with D unclear. V lost 8 bases, J lost 6 bases, and 7 bases lay in between. The CDR3 has 10 amino acids. Looked up from germline, CDR1 is SNHLY and CDR2 is FYNNEI.

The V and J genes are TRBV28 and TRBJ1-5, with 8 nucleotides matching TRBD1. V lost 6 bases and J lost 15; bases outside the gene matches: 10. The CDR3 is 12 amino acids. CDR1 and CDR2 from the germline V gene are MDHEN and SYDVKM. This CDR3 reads CASRVTGGGLHF. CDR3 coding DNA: TGTGCCAGCAGGGTCACAGGGGGAGGTTTGCATTTT.